This T cell receptor (beta chain) was recorded in a study of OX40 agonist ivuxolimab in advanced cancers. Sequenced by immunoSEQ multiplex PCR; TCRdb stores in-frame clones only, minus some. The sample includes roughly 60,000 clones, around 80% of them seen just once. Germline CDR1 and CDR2: SGHDT and YYEEEE. Trimming cost V 1 base and J 7 bases, with 12 bases left between them. The CDR3 is 13 amino acids. This clone was observed a single time. Blood draws occurred at baseline, cycle 4 day 1, and cycle 7 day 1. The TCR was taken from an adult with an advanced solid tumor such as melanoma, head and neck, liver or kidney cancer. The specimen was CD4+ or CD8+ T cells sorted from blood, collected in a trial of the OX40 agonist ivuxolimab. This rearrangement joins TRBV5-6 to TRBJ2-7; no clear D gene. CDR3 amino acids: CASSLSQRMEQYF. The CDR3 DNA reads as TGTGCCAGCAGCTTGAGCCAGAGAATGGAGCAGTACTTC.